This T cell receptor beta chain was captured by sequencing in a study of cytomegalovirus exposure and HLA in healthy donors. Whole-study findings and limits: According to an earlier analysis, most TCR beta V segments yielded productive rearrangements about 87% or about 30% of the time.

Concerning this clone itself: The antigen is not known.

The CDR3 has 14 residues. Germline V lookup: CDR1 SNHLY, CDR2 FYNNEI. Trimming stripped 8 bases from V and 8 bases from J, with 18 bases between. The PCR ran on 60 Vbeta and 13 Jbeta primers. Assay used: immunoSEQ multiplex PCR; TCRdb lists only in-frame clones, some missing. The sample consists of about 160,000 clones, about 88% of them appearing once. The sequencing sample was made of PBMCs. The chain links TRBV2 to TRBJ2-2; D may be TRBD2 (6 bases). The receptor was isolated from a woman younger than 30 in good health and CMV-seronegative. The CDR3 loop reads CASGSIGGAGELFF. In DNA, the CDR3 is TGTGCCAGCGGATCAATCGGGGGTGCGGGGGAGCTGTTTTTT.